Below, 27 T cell receptor beta chains from the same sample are listed, as sequenced in a study of blood T cell repertoires in COVID-19. The table came from immunoSEQ multiplex PCR; TCRdb's copy has only in-frame clones and leaves some out. Found here are more than 110,000 clones, 84% of them singletons; the top ten hold over 35%. Material: peripheral blood. The receptors shown here come from a human donor in a cohort sampled during active COVID-19.

The chain combines TRBV7-2 with TRBJ1-2, with TRBD1 matching 10 bases. Looked up from germline, CDR1 is SGHTA and CDR2 is FQGNSA. Germline trimming cut 5 bases from V and 3 bases from J; bases unmatched to any gene: 3. The CDR3 sequence is 14 residues long. CDR3 loop: CASSRDRGDYGYTF. The CDR3 DNA reads as TGTGCCAGCAGCCGGGACAGGGGAGACTATGGCTACACCTTC.

The J gene is TRBJ1-5, the V gene TRBV18; TRBD1 matches 7 bases. The V gene end was trimmed by 4 bases and the J gene end by 5 bases; junction bases not matched to a gene: 5. CDR3 length equals 14 residues. Germline assignment: CDR1 KGHSH and CDR2 LQKENI. The CDR3 DNA reads as TGTGCCAGCTCACGCCAGGGGGGCGATCAGCCCCAGCATTTT. Its translation: CASSRQGGDQPQHF. Variable domain in full (rest from reference TRBV18 and TRBJ1-5): NAGVMQNPRHLVRRRGQEARLRCSPMKGHSHVYWYRQLPEEGLKFMVYLQKENIIDESGMPKERFSAEFPKEGPSILRIQQVVRGDSAAYFCASSRQGGDQPQHFGDGTRLSIL.

J is TRBJ1-6 and V is TRBV6-5; D perhaps matches TRBD1 (5 bases). This CDR3 is 14 amino acids long. V gave up 7 bases and J gave up 6 bases, with 13 bases separating them. Per the germline V gene, CDR1 is MNHEY and CDR2 is SVGAGI. The CDR3 bases are TGTGCCAGCACTTTAAGACAGTCTAATTCACCCCTCCACTTT. It specifies CASTLRQSNSPLHF.

The chain joins TRBV9 to TRBJ2-1, with 8 bases fitting TRBD1. Per the germline V gene, CDR1 is SGDLS and CDR2 is YYNGEE. CDR3 size: 15 residues. V dropped 4 bases and J dropped 2; count of bases not matched to a gene: 5. The CDR3 reads CASSPTGDTYNEQFF. The DNA of the CDR3 is TGTGCCAGCAGCCCGACAGGGGATACCTACAATGAGCAGTTCTTC.

The chain combines TRBV7-9 with TRBJ1-4, with D possibly TRBD1 on 6 matching bases. Trimming removed 4 bases from V and 1 base from J, with 10 bases in between. The CDR3 sequence is 15 residues long. Per the germline V gene, CDR1 is SEHNR and CDR2 is FQNEAQ (reference sequence). The CDR3 region has the DNA TGTGCCAGCAGCTATACCAGGGGAACTAATGAAAAACTGTTTTTT. Translation: CASSYTRGTNEKLFF.

The chain links TRBV4-2 to TRBJ1-2; D not certain. V lost 1 base and J 1 base, leaving 10 bases between the germline ends. Per germline, CDR1 LGHNA and CDR2 YNFKEQ. This CDR3 spans 15 amino acids. CDR3 sequence: CASSQGRSHNYGYTF. In DNA form, the CDR3 reads TGTGCCAGCAGCCAAGGAAGGAGCCATAACTATGGCTACACCTTC.

The chain joins TRBV7-6 to TRBJ1-4, with D maybe TRBD1 (6 bases). Germline CDR1 and CDR2: SGHVS and FNYEAQ. This CDR3 spans 16 amino acids. The germline V and J ends were trimmed by 1 base and 5 bases, with 14 bases remaining between them. CDR3 sequence: CASSLEGRGTNEKLFF. The CDR3 bases are TGTGCCAGCAGCTTAGAGGGGAGGGGGACGAATGAAAAACTGTTTTTT. The full variable domain, rest sourced from reference TRBV7-6 and TRBJ1-4, is GAGVSQSPRYKVTKRGQDVALRCDPISGHVSLYWYRQALGQGPEFLTYFNYEAQQDKSGLPNDRFSAERPEGSISTLTIQRTEQRDSAMYRCASSLEGRGTNEKLFFGSGTQLSVL.

This clone was counted once. The J gene is TRBJ2-1, the V gene TRBV3-1 (or the pseudogene TRBV3-2), with D unresolved. The CDR3 is 13 amino acids. Between the trimmed V and J ends, which lost 7 bases and 6 bases, there was a span of 13 bases. The germline V gene encodes CDR1 LGHDT and CDR2 YNNKEL (reference sequence). The CDR3 DNA follows: TGTGCCAGCACCCTTTATATGTCCAATGAGCAGTTCTTC. This codes for CASTLYMSNEQFF.

The genes are TRBV7-2 and TRBJ1-5; no clear D gene. This CDR3 has 14 residues. CDR1 is SGHTA and CDR2 is FQGNSA in the germline V gene. Trimming left V 2 bases short and J 2 bases short, with 7 bases between. The CDR3 region has the DNA TGTGCCAGCAGCTTAAGTCAGGGCAATCAGCCCCAGCATTTT. Protein: CASSLSQGNQPQHF.

V and J are TRBV15 and TRBJ2-7; possibly TRBD2 for D (5 bases). Germline-derived CDR1 and CDR2 are LNHNV and YYDKDF (reference sequence). This CDR3 comprises 14 residues. V lost 8 bases, J lost 1 base, and 15 bases lay in between. The CDR3 bases are TGTGCCACCTCCTCCCATGAGGGTTCCTACGAGCAGTACTTC. Translated: CATSSHEGSYEQYF.

The V and J genes are TRBV2 and TRBJ2-1, with TRBD2 matching over 8 bases. The germline V gene encodes CDR1 SNHLY and CDR2 FYNNEI. The CDR3 spans 16 residues. Trimming removed 5 bases from V and 0 bases from J; junction bases left unmatched: 6. As DNA, the CDR3 is TGTGCCAGCAGTTCCCTGCGGGGGGTCTCCTACAATGAGCAGTTCTTC. Translating it yields CASSSLRGVSYNEQFF. The variable domain in full, with the rest retrieved from reference TRBV2 and TRBJ2-1, is EPEVTQTPSHQVTQMGQEVILRCVPISNHLYFYWYRQILGQKVEFLVSFYNNEISEKSEIFDDQFSVERPDGSNFTLKIRSTKLEDSAMYFCASSSLRGVSYNEQFFGPGTRLTVL.

This chain uses TRBV4-1 with TRBJ2-7; 8 nucleotides align to TRBD2. This CDR3 comprises 15 residues. The V gene end was trimmed by 2 bases and the J gene end by 0 bases; junction bases not matched to a gene: 3. Germline V lookup: CDR1 MGHRA, CDR2 YSYEKL. The CDR3 here is CASSQRLANSYEQYF. Here the CDR3 DNA reads TGCGCCAGCAGCCAAAGACTAGCGAACTCCTACGAGCAGTACTTC.

This clone was seen once. This sequence joins TRBV9 and TRBJ1-5, with 11 nucleotides matching TRBD1. The CDR3 contains 15 residues. The V gene's germline CDR1 is SGDLS and CDR2 YYNGEE. Trimming removed 4 bases from V and 8 bases from J; junction bases left unmatched: 8. The CDR3 reads CASSKDRGRLEPQHF. The DNA for the CDR3 is TGTGCCAGCAGCAAGGACAGGGGGCGCCTAGAGCCCCAGCATTTT.

The chain joins TRBV6-5 to TRBJ1-2; D unclear. Germline-derived CDR1 and CDR2 are MNHEY and SVGAGI. CDR3 length equals 13 residues. V was cut by 7 bases and J by 4 bases, with 13 bases left in between. The chain's CDR3 is CASTPSEGYGYTF. Written as DNA, the CDR3 is TGTGCCAGCACTCCGTCAGAGGGCTATGGCTACACCTTC.

This clone has a handful of counts. The rearrangement uses TRBV10-3 and TRBJ2-1, with 8 positions matching TRBD2. Germline assignment: CDR1 ENHRY and CDR2 SYGVKD. There are 16 residues in the CDR3. Trimming at V came to 10 bases and at J to 1 base, leaving 12 bases not matched to a gene. The CDR3 sequence: CASGTGGLSSYNEQFF. The CDR3 DNA sequence: TGTGCCAGCGGAACGGGGGGGCTATCTTCCTACAATGAGCAGTTCTTC.

The rearrangement uses TRBV19 and TRBJ2-5; TRBD2 might be the D (6 bases). Germline V gene sequence: CDR1 LNHDA, CDR2 SQIVND (reference sequence). The CDR3 is 14 amino acids. With 1 base removed from V and 5 bases from J, the gap between germline ends came to 11 bases. The CDR3 DNA sequence: TGTGCCAGTAGTATAGGAGGGAGCGGGGAGACCCAGTACTTC. As protein: CASSIGGSGETQYF.

The chain combines TRBV7-9 with TRBJ1-2; D unclear. V shed 1 base and J shed 6 bases, with 12 bases lying between them. This CDR3 has 14 residues. The germline gives CDR1 SEHNR, CDR2 FQNEAQ (reference sequence). The CDR3: CASSLDAGLNGYTF. The CDR3 DNA reads as TGTGCCAGCAGCTTAGACGCGGGGTTAAATGGCTACACCTTC.

The rearrangement uses TRBV2 and TRBJ2-3; D gene ambiguous. Germline assignment: CDR1 SNHLY and CDR2 FYNNEI. Trimming stripped 7 bases from V and 3 bases from J, with 14 bases between. This CDR3 comprises 14 residues. The CDR3 DNA follows: TGTGCCAGCACCGGAACGTCCAGGACAGATACGCAGTATTTT. Protein product: CASTGTSRTDTQYF.

The V and J genes are TRBV12-3 or TRBV12-4 and TRBJ2-1, with D unclear. This CDR3 spans 12 amino acids. V was pared by 2 bases and J by 9 bases, with 8 bases between. The CDR3 loop is CASSLRVPEQFF. The CDR3 nucleotides read TGTGCCAGCAGTTTAAGAGTTCCTGAGCAGTTCTTC.

This chain uses TRBV19 with TRBJ1-2; 9 bases fit TRBD1. Germline-derived CDR1 and CDR2 are LNHDA and SQIVND (reference sequence). Trimming took 8 bases from V and 4 from J; bases not matched to a gene: 8. This CDR3 region has 14 residues. The CDR3 DNA is TGTGCCAGTGCTCACCGGGACAGGGCCTATGGCTACACCTTC. Translating it yields CASAHRDRAYGYTF. Using reference TRBV19 and TRBJ1-2 for the parts outside the CDR3, the full variable domain is DGGITQSPKYLFRKEGQNVTLSCEQNLNHDAMYWYRQDPGQGLRLIYYSQIVNDFQKGDIAEGYSVSREKKESFPLTVTSAQKNPTAFYLCASAHRDRAYGYTFGSGTRLTVV.

This clone appeared a single time. The chain joins TRBV7-8 to TRBJ1-3; D gene unclear. The germline gives CDR1 SGHVS, CDR2 FQNEAQ. This CDR3 has 14 amino acids. Trimming cost V 2 bases and J 3 bases, with 8 bases left between them. The CDR3 spells CASSLTPGGNTIYF. CDR3 bases: TGTGCCAGCAGCTTAACCCCGGGTGGAAACACCATATATTTT.

The J gene is TRBJ2-5, the V gene TRBV7-8; perhaps D is TRBD1 or TRBD2 (5 bases each). Germline CDR1 and CDR2: SGHVS and FQNEAQ. The CDR3 totals 12 residues. Trimming removed 5 bases at V and 5 bases at J, with 9 bases between. The CDR3, as DNA: TGTGCCAGCAGCCGGGGCCCGGAGACCCAGTACTTC. Amino acids: CASSRGPETQYF.

J is TRBJ2-5 and V is TRBV7-2; maybe TRBD2 (5 bases). The germline V and J ends were trimmed by 1 base and 5 bases, with 11 bases remaining between them. The CDR3 has 14 residues. Germline V gives CDR1 SGHTA, CDR2 FQGNSA. In nucleotides, the CDR3 is TGTGCCAGCAGCTTAGAGCCGGGAAGGGAGACCCAGTACTTC. This translates into CASSLEPGRETQYF.

The chain links TRBV19 to TRBJ1-2; 7 bases map to TRBD1. The CDR3 totals 15 residues. Losses at the gene ends were 6 bases for V and 3 bases for J; bases not matched to a gene: 10. The germline gives CDR1 LNHDA, CDR2 SQIVND (reference sequence). CDR3 DNA: TGTGCCAGTAGCCCCACGACAGGGTGGGACTATGGCTACACCTTC. Protein product: CASSPTTGWDYGYTF. The variable domain in full, completed from reference TRBV19 and TRBJ1-2, reads DGGITQSPKYLFRKEGQNVTLSCEQNLNHDAMYWYRQDPGQGLRLIYYSQIVNDFQKGDIAEGYSVSREKKESFPLTVTSAQKNPTAFYLCASSPTTGWDYGYTFGSGTRLTVV.

J is TRBJ2-3 and V is TRBV3-1 (or the pseudogene TRBV3-2), with D possibly being TRBD2 (6 bases). Trimming took off 1 base at V and 2 bases at J, with 10 bases between the two ends. Germline V CDR1 and CDR2: LGHDT, YNNKEL (reference sequence). This CDR3 is built from 15 residues. CDR3 DNA: TGTGCCAGCAGCCAAGCGGGACTTACCACAGATACGCAGTATTTT. Translation: CASSQAGLTTDTQYF.

The rearrangement links TRBV5-1 to TRBJ2-1; 7 bases map to TRBD2. The CDR3 has 15 amino acids. V was pared by 3 bases and J by 0 bases, with 3 bases of the junction left unmatched. CDR1 and CDR2 (germline): SGHRS, YFSETQ. In nucleotides, the CDR3 is TGCGCCAGCAGCTCGGGGGGATACTCCTACAATGAGCAGTTCTTC. Encoded protein: CASSSGGYSYNEQFF.

The chain carries TRBV11-2 and TRBJ2-1; 12 bases match TRBD1. V shed 1 base and J 4 bases; nucleotides not matched to a gene: 5. Germline V CDR1 and CDR2: SGHAT, FQNNGV. The CDR3 spans 17 residues. The CDR3 bases are TGTGCCAGCAGCTTAGGGGGGACAGGGGGCGCGTACAATGAGCAGTTCTTC. It is translated as CASSLGGTGGAYNEQFF.